The 9 T cell receptor beta chains below all came from one sample that was sequenced in a study of blood T cells in healthy people across ages (dated by TCRdb to the mid-2010s). Preparation of the library involved 5' RACE. The instrument was an Illumina HiSeq 2500. A second PCR of about 6 to 12 cycles was run with a J-beta primer mix and a sample-barcoded 5' primer. Clones were called with MiXCR by TCRdb after fastp trimmed the public reads at Q25, and only in-frame beta chains were retained. One record per CDR3 amino acid sequence lists the most common genes and DNA. The sample records approximately 940,000 distinct CDR3 sequences, under 50% of which are singletons. Together, the top ten hold roughly 13% of the sample. The sequenced sample was blood. The receptors stem from a young man in good health.

The chain joins TRBV13 to TRBJ2-3; 8 positions agree with TRBD1. V was pared by 2 bases and J by 4 bases, with 5 bases of the junction left unmatched. Germline CDR1 and CDR2: PRHDT and FYEKMQ (reference sequence). The length of the CDR3 is 15 residues. CDR3 bases: TGTGCCAGCAGCTTACCCAGACAGGGGTCAGATACGCAGTATTTT. It specifies CASSLPRQGSDTQYF.

This rearrangement joins TRBV24-1 to TRBJ2-5, with 8 bases that match TRBD1. The CDR3 runs to 15 residues. Trimming at V came to 4 bases and at J to 5 bases, leaving 8 bases not matched to a gene. The V gene's germline CDR1 is KGHDR and CDR2 SFDVKD. This CDR3 reads CATSEPDRVGETQYF. CDR3 coding DNA: TGTGCCACCAGTGAACCGGACAGGGTGGGGGAGACCCAGTACTTC.

In this sample, this clonotype turned up a few times. V gene TRBV4-2 combines with J gene TRBJ2-3; the match to TRBD2 covers 10 bases. CDR3 length: 18 residues. CDR1 and CDR2 (germline): LGHNA, YNFKEQ. Germline trimming cut 5 bases from V and 4 bases from J; bases unmatched to any gene: 15. The CDR3 nucleotides are TGTGCCAGCAGCTACGTAATGAGTAGCGGGGGGCCCCCAGATACGCAGTATTTT. This encodes CASSYVMSSGGPPDTQYF.

The chain combines TRBV5-1 with TRBJ2-2; TRBD1 is a possible D gene (6 bases). The germline V gene encodes CDR1 SGHRS and CDR2 YFSETQ. Trimming shortened V by 2 bases and J by 0 bases, and 17 bases separated the two germline ends. The CDR3 runs 18 residues. Here the CDR3 DNA reads TGCGCCAGCAGCTTATTGACAGGACGCACCTCGAACACCGGGGAGCTGTTTTTT. The encoded protein is CASSLLTGRTSNTGELFF.

The rearrangement links TRBV6-6 to TRBJ2-5; D is possibly TRBD1 (5 bases). This CDR3 spans 14 amino acids. V lost 2 bases, J lost 0 bases, and 7 bases lay in between. In germline, CDR1 is MNHNY, CDR2 SVGAGI (reference sequence). The CDR3 bases are TGTGCCAGCAGTTACCCAGGGTACCAAGAGACCCAGTACTTC. It specifies CASSYPGYQETQYF.

In this sample, this clonotype turned up once. The rearrangement links TRBV3-1 to TRBJ1-1; D unclear. Germline loops: CDR1 LGHDT, CDR2 YNNKEL (reference sequence). Trimming removed 2 bases from V and 6 bases from J, with 7 bases in between. The CDR3 totals 12 residues. The CDR3 DNA reads TGTGCCAGCAGCCAAATTGGTTCTGAAGCTTTCTTT. Its translation: CASSQIGSEAFF.

The rearrangement links TRBV18 to TRBJ2-4; 7 bases match TRBD1. The DNA end is a closer match to TRBJ2-7, so the J assignment may be wrong. The CDR3 contains 13 residues. Germline V gene lookup returns CDR1 KGHSH and CDR2 LQKENI. Written as DNA, the CDR3 is TGTGCCAGCTCTGACAGGGAATACTACGAGCAGTACTTC. Protein product: CASSDREYYEQYF.

V usage is TRBV6-1 and J usage is TRBJ2-3; TRBD1 matches 10 bases. This CDR3 region has 14 residues. The germline CDR1 and CDR2 sequences are MNHNS and SASEGT. V gave up 7 bases and J gave up 11 bases; unmatched junction bases: 12. CDR3 in DNA: TGTGCCAGCACCGAAGACAGGGGGCTCAATAGGCAGTATTTT. Its protein product is CASTEDRGLNRQYF.

The rearrangement links TRBV7-2 to TRBJ2-2; D remains unclear. The CDR3 length is 14 residues. The germline V and J ends were trimmed by 8 bases and 0 bases, with 10 bases remaining between them. Germline CDR1 reads SGHTA; CDR2 reads FQGNSA. The chain's CDR3 is CASFLAPNTGELFF. The CDR3 coding sequence is TGTGCCAGCTTTCTGGCTCCGAACACCGGGGAGCTGTTTTTT.